A single sample is the source of the 9 T cell receptor beta chains below, sequenced in a study of OX40 agonist ivuxolimab in advanced cancers. Clones were read by immunoSEQ multiplex PCR, and TCRdb kept only the in-frame ones, dropping some. The sample lists 20,000 to 25,000 clones, 75% to 95% occurring once. The sequences come from CD4+ or CD8+ T cells sorted from blood, collected in a trial of the OX40 agonist ivuxolimab. The receptors shown here come from an adult with an advanced solid tumor such as melanoma, head and neck, liver or kidney cancer.

This rearrangement joins TRBV7-9 to TRBJ1-1, with D possibly being TRBD1 (6 bases). V lost 5 bases and J 3 bases, leaving 19 bases between the germline ends. This CDR3 is built from 16 residues. CDR1 is SEHNR and CDR2 is FQNEAQ in the germline V gene (reference sequence). The CDR3 sequence is CASSQPKRRTDTEAFF. In nucleotides, the CDR3 is TGTGCCAGCAGCCAACCCAAACGCAGGACAGACACTGAAGCTTTCTTT. The full variable domain, in which reference TRBV7-9 and TRBJ1-1 provide the parts outside the CDR3, is DTGVSQNPRHKITKRGQNVTFRCDPISEHNRLYWYRQTLGQGPEFLTYFQNEAQLEKSRLLSDRFSAERPKGSFSTLEIQRTEQGDSAMYLCASSQPKRRTDTEAFFGQGTRLTVV.

This clone was seen only once. The chain recombines TRBV29-1 with TRBJ2-1, with D perhaps TRBD1 (5 bases). CDR1 is SQVTM, CDR2 ANQGSEA, per germline. The CDR3 consists of 10 residues. V was clipped by 6 bases and J by 10 bases, with 10 bases between them. CDR3 nucleotide sequence: TGCAGCGTGCAGGGTAACGAGCAGTTCTTC. Residues: CSVQGNEQFF.

The genes are TRBV5-8 and TRBJ2-1; TRBD1 might be the D (5 bases). Germline CDR1 reads SGHTS; CDR2 reads YDEGEE. Trimming took 4 bases from V and 7 from J, leaving 18 bases between them. This CDR3 region has 15 residues. Here the CDR3 DNA reads TGTGCCAGCAGCCCCTCCGTAGGGGCGAGAAATGAGCAGTTCTTC. Translating gives CASSPSVGARNEQFF.

The V and J genes are TRBV5-1 and TRBJ1-1; D is uncertain. The CDR3 spans 17 residues. Per germline, CDR1 SGHRS and CDR2 YFSETQ. Trimming took off 3 bases at V and 2 bases at J, with 20 bases between the two ends. The CDR3 protein is CASSSSSSASLNTEAFF. The CDR3 region has the DNA TGCGCCAGCAGCTCATCGTCGTCGGCCTCTTTAAACACTGAAGCTTTCTTT.

The chain joins TRBV6-4 to TRBJ2-3; D uncertain. The CDR3 is 13 residues long. V lost 10 bases and J lost 2, with 13 bases in between. The germline gives CDR1 MRHNA, CDR2 SNTAGT. CDR3 in amino acids: CATQASDTDTQYF. For the CDR3, the DNA is TGTGCCACCCAGGCGAGCGACACAGATACGCAGTATTTT.

The rearrangement joins TRBV5-4 to TRBJ2-7, with TRBD2 matching over 10 bases. This CDR3 contains 15 residues. Trimming cost V 2 bases and J 4 bases; bases outside gene matches: 6. Germline V gene sequence: CDR1 SGHNT, CDR2 YYREEE (reference sequence). This CDR3 reads CASSFHPSGGYEQYF. The CDR3 DNA sequence: TGTGCCAGCAGCTTTCATCCTAGCGGGGGTTACGAGCAGTACTTC.

The chain combines TRBV10-1 with TRBJ2-7, with D unresolved. CDR3 size: 14 residues. V was trimmed by 0 bases and J by 3 bases, leaving 9 bases between them. Per germline, CDR1 WNHNN and CDR2 SYGVQD (reference sequence). CDR3 DNA sequence: TGCGCCAGCAGTGAGTCAGGCAGAGACTACGAGCAGTACTTC. This codes for CASSESGRDYEQYF.

V and J are TRBV7-2 and TRBJ2-5; D call uncertain. The V end lost 3 bases, the J end lost 5 bases, and 7 bases lay between the germline ends. CDR1 SGHTA and CDR2 FQGNSA come from the germline V gene. This CDR3 has 12 amino acids. In DNA, the CDR3 is TGTGCCAGCAGCTTTGATTGGGAGACCCAGTACTTC. Protein: CASSFDWETQYF.

The chain joins TRBV29-1 to TRBJ1-2; unclear D gene. Trimming removed 4 bases from V and 2 bases from J, with 5 bases in between. Germline values: CDR1 SQVTM, CDR2 ANQGSEA. The CDR3 has 11 residues. This CDR3 is CSVGTNYGYTF. The DNA for the CDR3 is TGCAGCGTTGGGACCAACTATGGCTACACCTTC.